The 22 T cell receptor beta chains listed next were all sequenced from one sample in a study of blood T cells in healthy people across ages. With a J-beta primer mix and a sample-barcoded 5' primer, a second PCR ran roughly 7 to 11 cycles. TCRdb itself ran the 5' RACE reads through MiXCR, one entry per CDR3 protein. The table includes 1.5 million to 2 million distinct CDR3 sequences, over 25% detected once. The specimen was blood. These receptors originate from a woman under 40 in good health.

CDR3 sequence reads: CSAIWGGFGGNQPQHF. The DNA for the CDR3 is TGCAGTGCTATATGGGGCGGTTTTGGGGGCAATCAGCCCCAGCATTTT. The gene calls are TRBV20-1 and TRBJ1-5; D might be TRBD1 (5 bases). Trimming took off 4 bases at V and 2 bases at J, with 18 bases between the two ends. The CDR3 is 16 residues long. Per germline, CDR1 DFQATT and CDR2 SNEGSKA (reference sequence).

In this sample, this clonotype turned up many times. V and J are TRBV29-1 and TRBJ1-2; 10 positions agree with TRBD1. The CDR3 loop spans 13 amino acids. The ends lost 5 bases at V and 5 bases at J; junction bases unmatched: 5. Germline CDR1 and CDR2: SQVTM and ANQGSEA. CDR3 DNA sequence: TGCAGCGTTCTCGGGACAGGGGAATATGGCTACACCTTC. Residues: CSVLGTGEYGYTF.

This clonotype occurred a few times. A junction end diverges from the germline sequence, so it may reflect a read error. The rearrangement links TRBV5-1 to TRBJ2-6, with 8 nucleotides matching TRBD1. CDR3 length: 17 amino acids. Looked up from germline, CDR1 is SGHRS and CDR2 is YFSETQ. The CDR3 sequence: CASSSGQGISGANVRTF. CDR3 bases: TGCGCCAGCAGCTCCGGACAGGGAATCTCTGGGGCCAACGTCCGGACTTTC.

The chain joins TRBV20-1 to TRBJ1-5; perhaps TRBD1 as D (5 bases). The CDR3 runs 16 residues. Germline V CDR1 and CDR2: DFQATT, SNEGSKA (reference sequence). V lost 2 bases and J lost 5, with 19 bases in between. The CDR3 is CSARPGILGGDQPQHF. In nucleotides, the CDR3 is TGCAGTGCTAGACCCGGAATACTTGGGGGGGATCAGCCCCAGCATTTT.

This clonotype was observed a handful of times. The V gene is TRBV20-1, the J gene TRBJ2-5; 14 bases fit TRBD2. Per germline, CDR1 DFQATT and CDR2 SNEGSKA (reference sequence). This CDR3 is built from 14 residues. V was pared by 8 bases and J by 11 bases, with 13 bases of the junction left unmatched. The CDR3 bases are TGCAGTTGGACTAGCGGGGGGACCTACAATGAGCAGTACTTC. Encoded protein: CSWTSGGTYNEQYF.

This sequence joins TRBV5-1 and TRBJ2-7; a weak D match, TRBD2 (5 bases). Germline CDR1 reads SGHRS; CDR2 reads YFSETQ. CDR3 size: 14 residues. The V and J ends lost 4 bases and 3 bases respectively, with 14 bases between them. Written as DNA, the CDR3 is TGCGCCAGCAGCCCGCAGCGGAATTACTACGAGCAGTACTTC. Protein sequence: CASSPQRNYYEQYF.

This clonotype was counted between two and nine times. This sequence joins TRBV20-1 and TRBJ2-7; 16 positions agree with TRBD2. CDR3 length: 15 residues. Germline values: CDR1 DFQATT, CDR2 SNEGSKA (reference sequence). J was trimmed by 2 bases and V by 6 bases; bases with no gene match: 4. For the CDR3, the DNA is TGCAGTGCGGGGGGGACTAGCGGGGGGGCCTACGAGCAGTACTTC. Its protein product is CSAGGTSGGAYEQYF.

This clonotype was picked up one time. The chain couples TRBV30 to TRBJ2-5; D gene ambiguous. Germline CDR1 and CDR2: GTSNPN and SVGIG (reference sequence). V was trimmed by 0 bases and J by 1 base, leaving 6 bases between them. There are 13 residues in the CDR3. CDR3 protein: CAWSVIAQETQYF. The CDR3 DNA reads TGTGCCTGGAGTGTAATAGCCCAAGAGACCCAGTACTTC.

This clonotype was detected many times. This sequence joins TRBV27 and TRBJ2-7; a possible D gene is TRBD2 (5 bases). V was pared by 8 bases and J by 2 bases, with 22 bases between. The CDR3 runs 16 residues. Germline lookup yields CDR1 MNHEY and CDR2 SMNVEV (reference sequence). CDR3 residues: CASRSSEGRITYEQYF. CDR3 sequence (DNA): TGTGCCAGCCGCTCCAGTGAGGGTCGGATAACCTACGAGCAGTACTTC.

The chain carries TRBV2 and TRBJ2-7, with 7 bases fitting TRBD2. CDR1 SNHLY and CDR2 FYNNEI come from the germline V gene. The CDR3 is 13 residues long. The V segment lost 5 bases and the J segment 5 bases; nucleotides outside the gene matches: 6. CDR3 in amino acids: CASSREGRHEQYF. Here the CDR3 DNA reads TGTGCCAGCAGTAGGGAGGGCCGACACGAGCAGTACTTC.

This chain connects TRBV11-2 to TRBJ1-2, with TRBD1 as a possible D gene (6 bases). The V and J ends lost 0 bases and 6 bases respectively, with 17 bases between them. The germline V gene has CDR1 SGHAT and CDR2 FQNNGV. This CDR3 has 16 residues. CDR3 nucleotides: TGTGCCAGCAGCTTAGAGGGGACACGGACTTCTCATGGCTACACCTTC. This encodes CASSLEGTRTSHGYTF. Together with reference TRBV11-2 and TRBJ1-2, the CDR3 gives the full variable domain: EAGVAQSPRYKIIEKRQSVAFWCNPISGHATLYWYQQILGQGPKLLIQFQNNGVVDDSQLPKDRFSAERLKGVDSTLKIQPAKLEDSAVYLCASSLEGTRTSHGYTFGSGTRLTVV.

The chain has TRBV20-1 and TRBJ2-5; 10 positions match TRBD1. The germline V gene has CDR1 DFQATT and CDR2 SNEGSKA (reference sequence). J gave up 5 bases and V 4 bases, and 4 bases lay outside the gene matches. This CDR3 comprises 13 residues. DNA for the CDR3: TGCAGTGCTACGACAGGGGGCAGGGAGACCCAGTACTTC. It codes for CSATTGGRETQYF.

V and J are TRBV7-8 and TRBJ1-2, with D perhaps matching TRBD1 (5 bases). Trimming took off 7 bases at V and 7 bases at J, with 13 bases between the two ends. The V gene's germline CDR1 is SGHVS and CDR2 FQNEAQ. This CDR3 region has 12 residues. CDR3 region: CASTKDSSGYTF. The DNA of the CDR3 is TGTGCCAGCACCAAAGACAGCTCTGGCTACACCTTC.

This clonotype was recorded at least ten times. The J gene is TRBJ2-5, the V gene TRBV9, with 7 bases fitting TRBD1. This CDR3 has 14 residues. Trimming removed 0 bases from V and 3 bases from J; junction bases left unmatched: 2. The V gene's germline CDR1 is SGDLS and CDR2 YYNGEE. CDR3 coding DNA: TGTGCCAGCAGCGTAGAGGGGACAGAAGAGACCCAGTACTTC. Translated, it gives CASSVEGTEETQYF. The full variable domain, completed using reference TRBV9 and TRBJ2-5, is DSGVTQTPKHLITATGQRVTLRCSPRSGDLSVYWYQQSLDQGLQFLIQYYNGEERAKGNILERFSAQQFPDLHSELNLSSLELGDSALYFCASSVEGTEETQYFGPGTRLLVL.

This clonotype was seen only once. V gene TRBV29-1 combines with J gene TRBJ2-1, with a tentative D call TRBD2 (6 bases). Trimming removed 7 bases from V and 8 bases from J, with 27 bases in between. The germline gives CDR1 SQVTM, CDR2 ANQGSEA. The CDR3 has 16 amino acids. The CDR3 loop reads CSAGLPVADDLDEQFF. The CDR3 DNA follows: TGCAGCGCTGGGTTGCCGGTAGCGGATGACTTGGATGAGCAGTTCTTC.

This clonotype was observed a few times. This chain joins TRBV7-9 and TRBJ1-5; no reliable D call. The CDR3 contains 15 residues. The V gene's germline CDR1 is SEHNR and CDR2 FQNEAQ (reference sequence). Trimming removed 5 bases from V and 4 bases from J, with 15 bases in between. CDR3 nucleotide sequence: TGTGCCAGCAGCCCATTGGATTTTTCGAATCAGCCCCAGCATTTT. This sequence encodes CASSPLDFSNQPQHF.

The chain couples TRBV4-3 to TRBJ1-1; D remains ambiguous. Germline CDR1 reads LGHNA; CDR2 reads YSLEER. This CDR3 contains 13 residues. V lost 3 bases, J lost 5 bases, and 10 bases lay in between. The CDR3 region has the DNA TGCGCCAGCAGCCAGAGGGTCGGGACTGAAGCTTTCTTT. Protein product: CASSQRVGTEAFF.

This chain uses TRBV5-1 with TRBJ2-1, with 8 bases aligning to TRBD2. Germline V gene sequence: CDR1 SGHRS, CDR2 YFSETQ. The length of the CDR3 is 13 residues. J was trimmed by 6 bases and V by 7 bases; bases with no gene match: 6. The CDR3 bases are TGCGCCAGCGGGGTAGCGGGGAGCAATGAGCAGTTCTTC. As protein: CASGVAGSNEQFF.

This clonotype turned up a few times. The rearrangement joins TRBV6-1 to TRBJ1-5; D not resolved. This CDR3 spans 18 amino acids. Germline V lookup: CDR1 MNHNS, CDR2 SASEGT. V lost 2 bases and J 6 bases, leaving 23 bases between the germline ends. The chain's CDR3 is CASSEPMGRGSTAQPQHF. Here the CDR3 DNA reads TGTGCCAGCAGTGAACCGATGGGCAGAGGGTCTACGGCTCAGCCCCAGCATTTT.

A few counts support this clonotype. The chain links TRBV7-2 to TRBJ1-1; D might be TRBD1 (5 bases). CDR3 length: 18 residues. Trimming cost V 5 bases and J 0 bases, with 22 bases left between them. The germline gives CDR1 SGHTA, CDR2 FQGNSA. The CDR3 sequence is CASSRRGALDTLNTEAFF. The CDR3 DNA is TGTGCCAGCAGCCGACGAGGGGCCCTGGACACCTTGAACACTGAAGCTTTCTTT.

Only a few counts were recorded for this clonotype. This sequence joins TRBV24-1 and TRBJ1-2; D is possibly TRBD1 (5 bases). Germline V gene lookup returns CDR1 KGHDR and CDR2 SFDVKD. Trimming took off 0 bases at V and 4 bases at J, with 11 bases between the two ends. The CDR3 contains 15 residues. In nucleotides, the CDR3 is TGTGCCACCAGTGATTTGCAACGGGGCCCCTATGGCTACACCTTC. It yields the protein CATSDLQRGPYGYTF.

This clonotype was counted ten times or more. The CDR3 here is CSARVPDSGANVLTF. In nucleotides, the CDR3 is TGCAGTGCTAGAGTACCCGACTCTGGGGCCAACGTCCTGACTTTC. The chain uses TRBV20-1 and TRBJ2-6; D gene ambiguous. There are 15 residues in the CDR3. Trimming took 1 base from V and 0 from J, leaving 7 bases between them. CDR1 DFQATT and CDR2 SNEGSKA come from the germline V gene (reference sequence).